What follows describes a single TCR beta chain. Antigen unknown. CDR3 length: 15 amino acids. V dropped 5 bases and J dropped 2; count of bases not matched to a gene: 5. Germline V gives CDR1 SGHNT, CDR2 YENEEA. The data originate from a study of cytomegalovirus exposure and HLA in healthy donors. The PCR had 60 Vbeta and 13 Jbeta primers. Repertoires were generated with immunoSEQ multiplex PCR, while TCRdb's copy carries only in-frame clones and drops some. This table holds around 200,000 clones, around four fifths found once. Findings and limits, study-wide: With high specificity and sensitivity, the classifier reportedly diagnosed cytomegalovirus status. An ancestry cluster, one associated with Asian ancestry, reportedly showed fewer N-insertions than the approximately 670-donor mean in a later analysis. A prior analysis recorded that most TCR beta V segments were productive about 87% or about 30% of the time. In a later analysis, a missense DCLRE1C variant was linked to TCR beta V- and J-gene trimming.

The receptor comes from a middle-aged woman in good health and CMV-seronegative. This chain connects TRBV11-3 to TRBJ1-1; TRBD1 matches at 10 bases. Sequencing used PBMCs. The CDR3 protein is CASSRQGASNTEAFF. Here the CDR3 DNA reads TGTGCCAGCAGCCGACAGGGGGCTTCAAACACTGAAGCTTTCTTT. Full variable domain (outside the CDR3, taken from reference TRBV11-3 and TRBJ1-1): EAGVVQSPRYKIIEKKQPVAFWCNPISGHNTLYWYLQNLGQGPELLIRYENEEAVDDSQLPKDRFSAERLKGVDSTLKIQPAELGDSAVYLCASSRQGASNTEAFFGQGTRLTVV.